Below are 24 T cell receptor beta chains sequenced from a single sample in a study of Ad26.COV2.S vaccination and SARS-CoV-2 variants. Sample treatment: about 20 received Ad26.COV2.S at low or high dose, single or two shots; roughly five received placebo; per-sample allocation not given. Sampling was performed 63 days after the first vaccine or placebo injection. TCRdb's copy holds only in-frame clones and misses some; the assay was immunoSEQ multiplex PCR. The table has about 680,000 clones, more than 70% seen once; the top ten hold over 1.3%. The material sequenced was peripheral blood, taken in a trial of Ad26.COV2.S vaccine versus placebo. The receptors derive from a person between 18 and 60 years old who received the Ad26.COV2.S COVID-19 vaccine or a placebo.

DNA of the CDR3: TGTGCCAGCAGTACCCCGGGACTAGAGGGGTTCCTTGATGAGCAGTTCTTC. Protein: CASSTPGLEGFLDEQFF. The genes are TRBV27 and TRBJ2-1, with 8 nucleotides matching TRBD2. Germline CDR1 is MNHEY and CDR2 is SMNVEV (reference sequence). The CDR3 consists of 17 residues. Trimming removed 5 bases from V and 8 bases from J; junction bases left unmatched: 17.

This chain links TRBV4-2 with TRBJ1-2; no clear D gene. With 2 bases removed from V and 4 bases from J, the gap between germline ends came to 8 bases. The CDR3 sequence is 13 residues long. Looked up from germline, CDR1 is LGHNA and CDR2 is YNFKEQ. Written as DNA, the CDR3 is TGTGCCAGCAGCCAACAAGCAGCCTATGGCTACACCTTC. Encoded protein: CASSQQAAYGYTF.

V is TRBV10-3 and J is TRBJ2-7, with D possibly being TRBD1 (6 bases). From germline, CDR1 is ENHRY and CDR2 SYGVKD. The CDR3 has 12 residues. Deletions cut 11 bases from V and 2 bases from J, with 13 bases between. CDR3 sequence (DNA): TGTGCCTCCAGGGGCGGAGCCTACGAGCAGTACTTC. This codes for CASRGGAYEQYF.

V and J are TRBV12-3 or TRBV12-4 and TRBJ2-1, with D perhaps matching TRBD1 (6 bases). This CDR3 spans 12 amino acids. The V and J ends lost 3 bases and 14 bases respectively, with 14 bases between them. CDR3 DNA sequence: TGTGCCAGCAGTTTTGGACAGAAAGGAGAGTTCTTC. This sequence encodes CASSFGQKGEFF.

This chain uses TRBV10-1 with TRBJ2-7; 7 nucleotides align to TRBD2. CDR3 length: 16 residues. Germline CDR1 is WNHNN and CDR2 is SYGVQD (reference sequence). V gave up 0 bases and J gave up 6 bases; unmatched junction bases: 11. CDR3 sequence: CASSESGEGKRGEQYF. The CDR3 DNA sequence: TGCGCCAGCAGTGAGTCGGGGGAGGGGAAGAGAGGCGAGCAGTACTTC.

The rearrangement joins TRBV6-6 to TRBJ1-1, with D hard to call. CDR3 size: 13 residues. Between the trimmed V and J ends, which lost 11 bases and 1 base, there was a span of 14 bases. The germline V gene has CDR1 MNHNY and CDR2 SVGAGI (reference sequence). For the CDR3, the DNA is TGTGCCTCCAAGGGTGACGGGAACACTGAAGCTTTCTTT. Amino acid sequence: CASKGDGNTEAFF.

V usage is TRBV6-5 and J usage is TRBJ1-1; D ambiguous. Germline lookup yields CDR1 MNHEY and CDR2 SVGAGI. V lost 5 bases to trimming and J lost 4 bases, with 17 bases between them. This CDR3 has 15 amino acids. The CDR3 DNA follows: TGTGCCAGCAGTCGCGACCGGCGCCGAGGCACTGAAGCTTTCTTT. Its translation: CASSRDRRRGTEAFF.

The chain links TRBV6-5 to TRBJ2-3; D unresolved. This CDR3 has 13 amino acids. The germline V and J ends were trimmed by 4 bases and 1 base, with 6 bases remaining between them. Germline V gives CDR1 MNHEY, CDR2 SVGAGI. CDR3: CASSSERTDTQYF. The CDR3 DNA reads TGTGCCAGCAGTTCTGAACGCACAGATACGCAGTATTTT.

This sequence joins TRBV7-9 and TRBJ2-3; D perhaps matches TRBD2 (6 bases). There are 15 residues in the CDR3. The V and J ends lost 2 bases and 0 bases respectively, with 9 bases between them. Germline V gene sequence: CDR1 SEHNR, CDR2 FQNEAQ (reference sequence). The CDR3 nucleotides are TGTGCCAGCAGCTTACTAGCGATTAGCACAGATACGCAGTATTTT. It codes for CASSLLAISTDTQYF.

This clone was seen just once. CDR3 DNA sequence: TGTGCCAGCAGCAAACTCACGACTAGCGGGATGAAAAAAGGCACAGATACGCAGTATTTT. Protein: CASSKLTTSGMKKGTDTQYF. The genes are TRBV21-1 and TRBJ2-3; the table gives TRBD2 as D, unverified against the DNA. TRBV21-1 is noted as a pseudogene. The CDR3 runs to 20 residues.

V and J are TRBV6-5 and TRBJ2-6, with a weak D call TRBD2 (5 bases). Deletions cut 6 bases from V and 1 base from J, with 10 bases between. There are 15 residues in the CDR3. Germline-derived CDR1 and CDR2 are MNHEY and SVGAGI. Here the CDR3 DNA reads TGTGCCAGCAGACTAGGAAATTCTGGGGCCAACGTCCTGACTTTC. Translation: CASRLGNSGANVLTF.

The chain couples TRBV14 to TRBJ2-7, with 13 bases that match TRBD2. The V and J ends lost 5 bases and 2 bases, in that order; junction bases with no gene match: 9. Per the germline V gene, CDR1 is SGHDN and CDR2 is FVKESK. CDR3 length equals 17 residues. CDR3 residues: CASSTGLAGVGAYEQYF. The CDR3 DNA follows: TGTGCCAGCAGCACCGGACTAGCGGGAGTTGGAGCCTACGAGCAGTACTTC.

The gene calls are TRBV9 and TRBJ1-1; no definite D call. Deletions cut 0 bases from V and 1 base from J, with 7 bases between. CDR1 is SGDLS and CDR2 is YYNGEE in the germline V gene. The CDR3 is made up of 14 amino acids. The CDR3 here is CASSVGGKNTEAFF. The CDR3 DNA is TGTGCCAGCAGCGTAGGAGGCAAGAACACTGAAGCTTTCTTT.

The V gene is TRBV5-4, the J gene TRBJ1-2; D unclear. The germline V gene has CDR1 SGHNT and CDR2 YYREEE (reference sequence). Trimming took 1 base from V and 8 from J, leaving 12 bases between them. This CDR3 contains 13 residues. CDR3 bases: TGTGCCAGCAGCTTGTCAGGAGGCTGGGGCTACACCTTC. It codes for CASSLSGGWGYTF.

This chain links TRBV12-3 or TRBV12-4 with TRBJ2-3, with a possible D match to TRBD1 (6 bases). V was cut by 6 bases and J by 4 bases, with 11 bases left in between. The CDR3 runs to 13 residues. DNA of the CDR3: TGTGCCAGCAGCGGCAGGGGTGCAGATACGCAGTATTTT. It specifies CASSGRGADTQYF.

The genes are TRBV6-1 and TRBJ2-6; the D is unclear. The CDR3 totals 22 residues. V was trimmed by 1 base and J by 0 bases, leaving 25 bases between them. Per the germline V gene, CDR1 is MNHNS and CDR2 is SASEGT. CDR3 region: CASSEDRKGLTSTRSGANVLTF. CDR3 coding DNA: TGTGCCAGCAGTGAAGACAGAAAGGGCCTAACGTCTACACGCTCTGGGGCCAACGTCCTGACTTTC.

The rearrangement uses TRBV2 and TRBJ1-1, with no clear D. Per the germline V gene, CDR1 is SNHLY and CDR2 is FYNNEI. The CDR3 spans 13 residues. V was trimmed by 7 bases and J by 1 base, leaving 10 bases between them. The CDR3 sequence is CASILEGNTEAFF. CDR3 in DNA: TGTGCCAGCATTCTCGAGGGGAACACTGAAGCTTTCTTT.

The chain has TRBV2 and TRBJ2-5; TRBD1 matches at 7 bases. The CDR3 runs to 13 residues. The V gene's germline CDR1 is SNHLY and CDR2 FYNNEI. Germline trimming cut 4 bases from V and 5 bases from J; bases unmatched to any gene: 4. CDR3 nucleotide sequence: TGTGCCAGCAGTGGACAGGGCGAGGAGACCCAGTACTTC. Protein: CASSGQGEETQYF.

The rearrangement links TRBV3-1 (or the pseudogene TRBV3-2) to TRBJ2-1, with D unclear. Trimming left V 1 base short and J 5 bases short, with 6 bases between. CDR3 size: 13 residues. Germline CDR1 and CDR2: LGHDT and YNNKEL (reference sequence). The CDR3 here is CASSQALNNEQFF. The CDR3 bases are TGTGCCAGCAGCCAAGCCCTCAACAATGAGCAGTTCTTC.

The CDR3 loop is CASSYAGTGIYGYTF. As DNA, the CDR3 is TGTGCCAGCAGTTACGCGGGGACAGGGATCTATGGCTACACCTTC. The V call is TRBV6-6, the J call TRBJ1-2; TRBD1 matches at 9 bases. This CDR3 comprises 15 residues. CDR1 is MNHNY and CDR2 is SVGAGI in the germline V gene (reference sequence). The V segment lost 2 bases and the J segment 4 bases; nucleotides outside the gene matches: 5.

The V call is TRBV20-1, the J call TRBJ1-3, with D perhaps matching TRBD1 (6 bases). CDR3 length equals 14 residues. Trimming took off 3 bases at V and 4 bases at J, with 13 bases between the two ends. The V gene's germline CDR1 is DFQATT and CDR2 SNEGSKA (reference sequence). The CDR3 DNA follows: TGCAGTGCTAGTGGGGGGCCCGGCGGAAACACCATATATTTT. Residues: CSASGGPGGNTIYF.

V gene TRBV2 combines with J gene TRBJ2-1; TRBD2 is a possible D gene (5 bases). The CDR3 is 16 amino acids. The V end lost 8 bases, the J end lost 6 bases, and 23 bases lay between the germline ends. Germline V lookup: CDR1 SNHLY, CDR2 FYNNEI. The DNA of the CDR3 is TGTGCCAGCGAGGGTCCAACACGGGAAGGGATCAATGAGCAGTTCTTC. Its protein is CASEGPTREGINEQFF.

The V and J genes are TRBV5-1 and TRBJ2-7; 7 bases map to TRBD1. This CDR3 has 14 amino acids. Germline lookup yields CDR1 SGHRS and CDR2 YFSETQ. J gave up 2 bases and V 4 bases, and 6 bases lay outside the gene matches. CDR3 DNA: TGCGCCAGCAGCAAGCTGACAGGGCCCTACGAGCAGTACTTC. Residues: CASSKLTGPYEQYF.

This clone was observed once. The rearrangement links TRBV6-5 to TRBJ2-5, with TRBD2 matching over 8 bases. Per the germline V gene, CDR1 is MNHEY and CDR2 is SVGAGI. CDR3 size: 14 residues. V shed 6 bases, J shed 2 bases, and the junction held 5 bases outside the gene matches. CDR3 region: CASRLSGTQETQYF. In DNA form, the CDR3 reads TGTGCCAGCAGACTTAGCGGGACACAAGAGACCCAGTACTTC.